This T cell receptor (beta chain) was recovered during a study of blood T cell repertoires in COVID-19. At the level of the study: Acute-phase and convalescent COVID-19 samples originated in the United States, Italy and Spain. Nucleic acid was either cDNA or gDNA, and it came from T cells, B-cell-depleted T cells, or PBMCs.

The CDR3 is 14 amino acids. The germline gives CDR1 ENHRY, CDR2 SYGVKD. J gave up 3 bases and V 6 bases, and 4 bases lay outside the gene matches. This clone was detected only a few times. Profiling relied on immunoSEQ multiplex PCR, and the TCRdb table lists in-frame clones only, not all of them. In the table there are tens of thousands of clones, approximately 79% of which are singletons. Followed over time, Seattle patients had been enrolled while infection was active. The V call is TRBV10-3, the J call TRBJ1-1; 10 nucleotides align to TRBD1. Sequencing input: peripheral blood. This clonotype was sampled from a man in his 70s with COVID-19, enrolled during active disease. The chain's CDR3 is CAIRAGTGDTEAFF. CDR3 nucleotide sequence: TGTGCCATCAGAGCCGGGACAGGGGACACTGAAGCTTTCTTT.